Listed here are 23 T cell receptor beta chains from one sample, sequenced in a study of T cells in Graves' hyperthyroidism and ophthalmopathy. TCR beta CDR3 sequences were amplified from RNA transcripts. TCR CDR3 regions were first amplified by RT-PCR with HTBI primers. TCRdb called the multiplex PCR reads again in MiXCR, with one record for every CDR3 protein. The data contain 600,000 to 800,000 distinct CDR3 sequences, approximately 40% of them singletons. Sequenced material: blood. Receptor source: a middle-aged woman with Graves' hyperthyroidism.

On this clonotype itself: A much larger clone is a single base away; this may be a read error. The chain links TRBV19 to TRBJ2-2; the D is unclear. In germline, CDR1 is LNHDA, CDR2 SQIVND (reference sequence). CDR3 length: 12 amino acids. V was cut by 9 bases and J by 7 bases, with 12 bases left in between. Here the CDR3 reads CASSRWDGELFF. The CDR3, as DNA: TGTGCCAGCAGCCGATGGGACGGGGAGCTGTTTTTT. The entire variable domain, with the rest obtained from reference TRBV19 and TRBJ2-2, is as follows: DGGITQSPKYLFRKEGQNVTLSCEQNLNHDAMYWYRQDPGQGLRLIYYSQIVNDFQKGDIAEGYSVSREKKESFPLTVTSAQKNPTAFYLCASSRWDGELFFGEGSRLTVL.

This clonotype was seen a few times. A much more abundant neighbour one base away suggests this may be a read error. The rearrangement joins TRBV7-9 to TRBJ1-1, with D possibly matching TRBD1 (5 bases). The ends were cut back, 1 base at V and 3 bases at J, with 9 bases in the middle. The CDR3 totals 14 residues. Germline CDR1 SEHNR, CDR2 FQNEAQ (reference sequence). In nucleotides, the CDR3 is TGTGCCAGCAGCTTAGTCCGGGGGGACACTGAAGCTTTCTTT. This encodes CASSLVRGDTEAFF.

In this sample, this clonotype turned up a few times. The chain has TRBV27 and TRBJ1-5, with no clear D. V was shortened by 2 bases and J by 9 bases, with 11 bases between the two germline ends. The CDR3 totals 13 residues. Per germline, CDR1 MNHEY and CDR2 SMNVEV (reference sequence). CDR3 sequence (DNA): TGTGCCAGCAGTTTAGGGTATGCGGGGCCCCAGCATTTT. This encodes CASSLGYAGPQHF.

This clonotype has a handful of counts. The J gene is TRBJ1-5, the V gene TRBV7-2; possibly TRBD1 for D (5 bases). The germline V gene encodes CDR1 SGHTA and CDR2 FQGNSA. Trimming shortened V by 5 bases and J by 9 bases, and 20 bases separated the two germline ends. The CDR3 extends over 15 amino acids. The CDR3 reads CASSPTGDRQGPQHF. The CDR3 bases are TGTGCCAGCAGCCCGACGGGGGACCGGCAGGGGCCCCAGCATTTT.

This rearrangement joins TRBV4-1 to TRBJ1-2; 8 bases are a match to TRBD1. This CDR3 has 13 amino acids. Germline values: CDR1 MGHRA, CDR2 YSYEKL. Trimming at V came to 3 bases and at J to 7 bases, leaving 4 bases not matched to a gene. CDR3 region: CASSHGQGFGYTF. The CDR3 nucleotides are TGCGCCAGCAGCCACGGACAGGGTTTTGGCTACACCTTC.

The rearrangement links TRBV7-6 to TRBJ2-7; 7 nucleotides agree with TRBD2. The DNA end is a closer match to TRBJ2-1, so the J assignment may be wrong. This CDR3 spans 14 amino acids. Germline V gene data show CDR1 as SGHVS and CDR2 as FNYEAQ. CDR3 region: CASSLSGKHNEQFF. CDR3 bases: TGTGCCAGCAGCTTAAGCGGGAAACACAATGAGCAGTTCTTC.

The chain employs TRBV6-5 and TRBJ1-2; 8 bases agree with TRBD1. V was pared by 2 bases and J by 10 bases, with 9 bases of the junction left unmatched. The CDR3 has 14 residues. CDR1 and CDR2 from the germline V gene are MNHEY and SVGAGI. Written as DNA, the CDR3 is TGTGCCAGCAGTTACGCAGGGGGCTACACCGTCTACACCTTC. Its translation: CASSYAGGYTVYTF.

This clonotype came up many times. The chain carries TRBV20-1 and TRBJ1-1; 7 bases align to TRBD1. Germline lookup yields CDR1 DFQATT and CDR2 SNEGSKA (reference sequence). This CDR3 contains 12 residues. V lost 0 bases, J lost 12 bases, and 7 bases stayed unmatched. The CDR3 DNA is TGCAGTGCTAGAGAAGGGCCACAGGGGTCTTTCTTT. Amino acid sequence: CSAREGPQGSFF.

Comment on this clonotype: This may be a read error: a much more frequent sequence differs by one nucleotide. V usage is TRBV29-1 and J usage is TRBJ2-7; maybe TRBD2 (6 bases). The CDR3 extends over 19 amino acids. Germline lookup yields CDR1 SQVTM and CDR2 ANQGSEA. The V end was cut by 0 bases, the J end by 2 bases, with 26 bases between. CDR3: CSVEDTGSSASLGAYEQYF. The CDR3, as DNA: TGCAGCGTTGAAGACACCGGGTCTAGCGCCTCATTAGGGGCCTACGAGCAGTACTTC.

This rearrangement joins TRBV13 to TRBJ2-7; TRBD2 might be the D (5 bases). The CDR3 runs 14 residues. V lost 5 bases and J lost 2, with 13 bases in between. CDR1 is PRHDT and CDR2 is FYEKMQ in the germline V gene (reference sequence). In DNA, the CDR3 is TGTGCCAGCAGCACCCGTAGCGAGACCTACGAGCAGTACTTC. It is translated as CASSTRSETYEQYF.

This rearrangement joins TRBV6-1 to TRBJ1-4; D uncertain. With 6 bases removed from V and 2 bases from J, the gap between germline ends came to 10 bases. Germline CDR1 MNHNS, CDR2 SASEGT. The CDR3 runs to 14 residues. The chain's CDR3 is CASRPGGTNEKLFF. The CDR3 nucleotides are TGTGCCAGCAGGCCAGGAGGGACTAATGAAAAACTGTTTTTT.

The V gene is TRBV2, the J gene TRBJ1-1; 8 bases map to TRBD1. The CDR3 sequence is 15 residues long. The germline V gene has CDR1 SNHLY and CDR2 FYNNEI. The V gene end was trimmed by 3 bases and the J gene end by 6 bases; junction bases not matched to a gene: 9. The CDR3 DNA is TGTGCCAGCAGTGATCCAGGGGGCGTCGTGTCTGAAGCTTTCTTT. Amino acids: CASSDPGGVVSEAFF. The variable domain in full, completed from reference TRBV2 and TRBJ1-1, reads EPEVTQTPSHQVTQMGQEVILRCVPISNHLYFYWYRQILGQKVEFLVSFYNNEISEKSEIFDDQFSVERPDGSNFTLKIRSTKLEDSAMYFCASSDPGGVVSEAFFGQGTRLTVV.

The rearrangement links TRBV2 to TRBJ2-6; tentative D call: TRBD1 (6 bases). Trimming left V 6 bases short and J 3 bases short, with 21 bases between. The CDR3 length is 18 residues. Per germline, CDR1 SNHLY and CDR2 FYNNEI. In DNA, the CDR3 is TGTGCCAGCAGCGAGGGACATCACAAGGCTGATGGGGCCAACGTCCTGACTTTC. Its protein product is CASSEGHHKADGANVLTF.

This clonotype turned up a few times. The rearrangement uses TRBV20-1 and TRBJ2-2; D perhaps matches TRBD1 (6 bases). CDR1 and CDR2 from the germline V gene are DFQATT and SNEGSKA (reference sequence). Trimming removed 0 bases from V and 6 bases from J, with 11 bases in between. The CDR3 contains 14 residues. The CDR3 spells CSARDNRAAGELFF. The CDR3 DNA is TGCAGTGCTAGAGATAACAGGGCAGCCGGGGAGCTGTTTTTT.

Concerning this clonotype itself: This may come from a read error, since a much larger clone is one base off. The chain uses TRBV19 and TRBJ1-5; TRBD1 matches at 7 bases. This CDR3 has 15 amino acids. Per germline, CDR1 LNHDA and CDR2 SQIVND (reference sequence). Trimming at V came to 3 bases and at J to 2 bases, leaving 4 bases not matched to a gene. The CDR3 DNA sequence: TGTGCCAGTAGTATGGGGACAGCAGGCAATCAGCCCCAGCATTTT. It translates to CASSMGTAGNQPQHF.

Written as DNA, the CDR3 is TGTGCCATCAGTGATTCGACAGGTTCCTCAGTCGGGGCCAACGTCCTGACTTTC. Encoded protein: CAISDSTGSSVGANVLTF. This chain connects TRBV10-3 to TRBJ2-6; perhaps TRBD1 as D (6 bases). Trimming left V 3 bases short and J 4 bases short, with 19 bases between. Germline CDR1 is ENHRY and CDR2 is SYGVKD. This CDR3 is built from 18 residues.

Points on this clonotype: Given a much more abundant clone one base away, this may be a read error. The chain uses TRBV29-1 and TRBJ2-2; D ambiguous. Germline V gene lookup returns CDR1 SQVTM and CDR2 ANQGSEA. V was pared by 4 bases and J by 4 bases, with 10 bases between. This CDR3 has 13 amino acids. In DNA form, the CDR3 reads TGCAGCGTTGTGTACGCGAGCACCGGGGAGCTGTTTTTT. This encodes CSVVYASTGELFF.

This chain links TRBV9 with TRBJ1-4, with a tentative D call TRBD1 (5 bases). CDR3 size: 14 residues. Germline V gives CDR1 SGDLS, CDR2 YYNGEE. V lost 4 bases, J lost 5 bases, and 12 bases lay in between. This CDR3 reads CASSRRQPNEKLFF. In nucleotides, the CDR3 is TGTGCCAGCAGCCGCAGACAGCCGAATGAAAAACTGTTTTTT.

V is TRBV28 and J is TRBJ1-2; TRBD1 is a possible D gene (6 bases). CDR3 length: 15 amino acids. Germline CDR1 is MDHEN and CDR2 is SYDVKM. Trimming shortened V by 1 base and J by 11 bases, and 20 bases separated the two germline ends. CDR3 in DNA: TGTGCCAGCAGTTTATACGCCGGGGGGCCTGAGAGGTACACCTTC. It encodes CASSLYAGGPERYTF.

This clonotype has only a few counts. The chain combines TRBV28 with TRBJ1-1; D not certain. Germline-derived CDR1 and CDR2 are MDHEN and SYDVKM. This CDR3 is 13 amino acids long. Trimming left V 2 bases short and J 2 bases short, with 6 bases between. CDR3 in DNA: TGTGCCAGCAGTTTACCGGATAACACTGAAGCTTTCTTT. Translation gives CASSLPDNTEAFF.

This clonotype has only a few counts. V usage is TRBV12-5 and J usage is TRBJ1-5; unclear D gene. This CDR3 has 11 amino acids. The V end was cut by 3 bases, the J end by 6 bases, with 3 bases between. Germline V lookup: CDR1 LGHNT, CDR2 FRNRAP. Written as DNA, the CDR3 is TGTGCTAGTGGTTTAAGTCAGCCCCAGCATTTT. Protein sequence: CASGLSQPQHF.

This clonotype was observed once. A read error may explain this, as a much larger clone is one base away. No conserved phenylalanine or tryptophan ends this CDR3, so it is likely a read error. The chain combines TRBV20-1 with TRBJ2-7, with D unclear. This CDR3 comprises 12 residues. V was shortened by 2 bases and J by 4 bases, with 9 bases between the two germline ends. Germline V gives CDR1 DFQATT, CDR2 SNEGSKA (reference sequence). The DNA of the CDR3 is TGCAGTGCTAGAAGATTTGGGTACGAGCAGTACTCC. This sequence encodes CSARRFGYEQYS.

Remarks on this clonotype: Since a much larger clone is just one base distant, this may be a read error. The V and J genes are TRBV10-3 and TRBJ1-3; D ambiguous. Germline V CDR1 and CDR2: ENHRY, SYGVKD. This CDR3 has 16 amino acids. The CDR3 protein is CAISDPRGVSGNTTYF. In nucleotides, the CDR3 is TGTGCCATCAGTGATCCGCGGGGAGTCTCTGGAAACACCACATATTTT.